This T cell receptor (beta chain) was documented in a study of blood T cell repertoires in COVID-19. Study in general: Material from acute and convalescent COVID-19 was sourced from the United States, Italy and Spain. PBMCs, B-cell-depleted T cells, or T cells provided the cDNA or gDNA that made up the material.

As handled by the study authors: Amplifying reference gene primers gave estimates of nucleated cell counts. TCRdb's copy holds only in-frame clones and misses some; the assay was immunoSEQ multiplex PCR. Clone size and V and J calls were adopted from that table, with D and trimming inferred from the DNA. The table includes about 83,000 clones, around nine tenths detected once. This CDR3 contains 13 residues. Trimming removed 2 bases from V and 2 bases from J, with 6 bases in between. Germline CDR1 reads SNHLY; CDR2 reads FYNNEI. The gene calls are TRBV2 and TRBJ1-2; no definite D call. The TCR was taken from a man of 80 years or more with active or convalescent COVID-19. The sequenced sample consisted of peripheral blood. DNA of the CDR3: TGTGCCAGCAGTGAATATATAAACTATGGCTACACCTTC. It codes for CASSEYINYGYTF. Drawing the rest from reference TRBV2 and TRBJ1-2, the complete variable domain is EPEVTQTPSHQVTQMGQEVILRCVPISNHLYFYWYRQILGQKVEFLVSFYNNEISEKSEIFDDQFSVERPDGSNFTLKIRSTKLEDSAMYFCASSEYINYGYTFGSGTRLTVV.